This T cell receptor beta chain was identified during a study of cytomegalovirus exposure and HLA in healthy donors. For this clone: Antigen: not known.

Sequenced by immunoSEQ multiplex PCR; TCRdb stores in-frame clones only, minus some. The sample includes over 120,000 clones, 75% to 90% of them seen just once. Findings and caveats of the study: Rarity held for most TCR sequences, but there were some public TCRs that occurred in many donors.

The germline V and J ends were trimmed by 2 bases and 12 bases, with 11 bases remaining between them. Looked up from germline, CDR1 is LNHNV and CDR2 is YYDKDF (reference sequence). The CDR3 is made up of 12 amino acids. This chain joins TRBV15 and TRBJ2-1; unclear D gene. This TCR was sampled from a woman aged 18-29 years in good health and CMV-seropositive. The sample taken for sequencing was PBMCs. For the CDR3, the DNA is TGTGCCACCAGCAGATCTGGAGACCGGCAGTTCTTC. It yields the protein CATSRSGDRQFF.